A selection of T cell receptor beta chains follows, all from one sample in a study of cytomegalovirus exposure and HLA in healthy donors. Clones were read by immunoSEQ multiplex PCR, and TCRdb kept only the in-frame ones, dropping some. The sample comprises under 200,000 clones, roughly 79% of which are singletons, and 6.5% to 9% rests with the top ten. The sample was PBMCs. The receptors come from a woman aged 40 to 50 in good health and CMV-seropositive. Each CDR3 is given with its conserved first and last residue. D genes are given only for firm matches.

TRBJ2-1 - TRBV5-4 CASSLVGRGYANEQFF
TRBJ1-5 TRBD1 TRBV7-2 CASSSQGGSNQPQHF
TRBJ2-3 - TRBV10-1 CASDHHGLPPRDTQYF
TRBJ1-1 TRBD1 TRBV29-1 CSAQTGGMGYTEAFF
TRBJ2-2 - TRBV19 CASSIKAAAGELFF
TRBJ2-4 TRBD2 TRBV5-8 CANKRGGDSQYF
TRBJ1-1 - TRBV11-1 CASSLEQYTEAFF
TRBJ2-3 - TRBV19 CASSGGQAGAPHTDTQYF
TRBJ2-5 TRBD2 TRBV5-1 CASSLRGGVETQYF
TRBJ1-3 TRBD1 TRBV4-1 CASRRSGQGGNTIYF
TRBJ2-3 TRBD2 TRBV7-2 CASSLRTRDYTVDTQYF
TRBJ1-6 - TRBV29-1 CSVSLTGDNSPLHF
TRBJ1-1 - TRBV7-9 CSSSLTSVVPEAFF
TRBJ2-1 - TRBV18 CASSPRSELGNEQFF
TRBJ1-4 - TRBV7-8 CASSSAGRGDEKLFF
TRBJ2-7 TRBD2 TRBV7-8 CASSPLAGGAEQYF
TRBJ2-4 TRBD1 TRBV2 CASRAPGQGLGGIQYF
TRBJ2-6 TRBD2 TRBV11-1 CASRGTSGISGANVLTF
TRBJ1-2 TRBD1 TRBV5-1 CASRKAGTGEFYGYTF
TRBJ2-2 TRBD2 TRBV5-6 CASSPASGGSGELFF
TRBJ2-7 - TRBV5-1 CASSLGVEVSYEQYF
TRBJ1-2 - TRBV28 CASSFSGGYGYTF
TRBJ1-1 - TRBV29-1 CSVASQAGGTEAFF
TRBJ1-2 TRBD1 TRBV2 CASSQEGAGDGYTF
TRBJ2-2 - TRBV9 CASSVGGNTGELFF
TRBJ2-1 TRBD2 TRBV5-4 CASSSGRGLAVNEQFF
TRBJ1-3 - TRBV10-3 CAISESIMQGYSGNTIYF
- - TRBV5-6 CASSFAGKPSYEQYF
TRBJ2-7 TRBD2 TRBV7-9 CSSSFSGTSYEQYF
TRBJ2-3 TRBD2 TRBV9 CASSDGLAGSTDTQYF
TRBJ1-3 - TRBV4-2 CASSQEGSLRNTIYF